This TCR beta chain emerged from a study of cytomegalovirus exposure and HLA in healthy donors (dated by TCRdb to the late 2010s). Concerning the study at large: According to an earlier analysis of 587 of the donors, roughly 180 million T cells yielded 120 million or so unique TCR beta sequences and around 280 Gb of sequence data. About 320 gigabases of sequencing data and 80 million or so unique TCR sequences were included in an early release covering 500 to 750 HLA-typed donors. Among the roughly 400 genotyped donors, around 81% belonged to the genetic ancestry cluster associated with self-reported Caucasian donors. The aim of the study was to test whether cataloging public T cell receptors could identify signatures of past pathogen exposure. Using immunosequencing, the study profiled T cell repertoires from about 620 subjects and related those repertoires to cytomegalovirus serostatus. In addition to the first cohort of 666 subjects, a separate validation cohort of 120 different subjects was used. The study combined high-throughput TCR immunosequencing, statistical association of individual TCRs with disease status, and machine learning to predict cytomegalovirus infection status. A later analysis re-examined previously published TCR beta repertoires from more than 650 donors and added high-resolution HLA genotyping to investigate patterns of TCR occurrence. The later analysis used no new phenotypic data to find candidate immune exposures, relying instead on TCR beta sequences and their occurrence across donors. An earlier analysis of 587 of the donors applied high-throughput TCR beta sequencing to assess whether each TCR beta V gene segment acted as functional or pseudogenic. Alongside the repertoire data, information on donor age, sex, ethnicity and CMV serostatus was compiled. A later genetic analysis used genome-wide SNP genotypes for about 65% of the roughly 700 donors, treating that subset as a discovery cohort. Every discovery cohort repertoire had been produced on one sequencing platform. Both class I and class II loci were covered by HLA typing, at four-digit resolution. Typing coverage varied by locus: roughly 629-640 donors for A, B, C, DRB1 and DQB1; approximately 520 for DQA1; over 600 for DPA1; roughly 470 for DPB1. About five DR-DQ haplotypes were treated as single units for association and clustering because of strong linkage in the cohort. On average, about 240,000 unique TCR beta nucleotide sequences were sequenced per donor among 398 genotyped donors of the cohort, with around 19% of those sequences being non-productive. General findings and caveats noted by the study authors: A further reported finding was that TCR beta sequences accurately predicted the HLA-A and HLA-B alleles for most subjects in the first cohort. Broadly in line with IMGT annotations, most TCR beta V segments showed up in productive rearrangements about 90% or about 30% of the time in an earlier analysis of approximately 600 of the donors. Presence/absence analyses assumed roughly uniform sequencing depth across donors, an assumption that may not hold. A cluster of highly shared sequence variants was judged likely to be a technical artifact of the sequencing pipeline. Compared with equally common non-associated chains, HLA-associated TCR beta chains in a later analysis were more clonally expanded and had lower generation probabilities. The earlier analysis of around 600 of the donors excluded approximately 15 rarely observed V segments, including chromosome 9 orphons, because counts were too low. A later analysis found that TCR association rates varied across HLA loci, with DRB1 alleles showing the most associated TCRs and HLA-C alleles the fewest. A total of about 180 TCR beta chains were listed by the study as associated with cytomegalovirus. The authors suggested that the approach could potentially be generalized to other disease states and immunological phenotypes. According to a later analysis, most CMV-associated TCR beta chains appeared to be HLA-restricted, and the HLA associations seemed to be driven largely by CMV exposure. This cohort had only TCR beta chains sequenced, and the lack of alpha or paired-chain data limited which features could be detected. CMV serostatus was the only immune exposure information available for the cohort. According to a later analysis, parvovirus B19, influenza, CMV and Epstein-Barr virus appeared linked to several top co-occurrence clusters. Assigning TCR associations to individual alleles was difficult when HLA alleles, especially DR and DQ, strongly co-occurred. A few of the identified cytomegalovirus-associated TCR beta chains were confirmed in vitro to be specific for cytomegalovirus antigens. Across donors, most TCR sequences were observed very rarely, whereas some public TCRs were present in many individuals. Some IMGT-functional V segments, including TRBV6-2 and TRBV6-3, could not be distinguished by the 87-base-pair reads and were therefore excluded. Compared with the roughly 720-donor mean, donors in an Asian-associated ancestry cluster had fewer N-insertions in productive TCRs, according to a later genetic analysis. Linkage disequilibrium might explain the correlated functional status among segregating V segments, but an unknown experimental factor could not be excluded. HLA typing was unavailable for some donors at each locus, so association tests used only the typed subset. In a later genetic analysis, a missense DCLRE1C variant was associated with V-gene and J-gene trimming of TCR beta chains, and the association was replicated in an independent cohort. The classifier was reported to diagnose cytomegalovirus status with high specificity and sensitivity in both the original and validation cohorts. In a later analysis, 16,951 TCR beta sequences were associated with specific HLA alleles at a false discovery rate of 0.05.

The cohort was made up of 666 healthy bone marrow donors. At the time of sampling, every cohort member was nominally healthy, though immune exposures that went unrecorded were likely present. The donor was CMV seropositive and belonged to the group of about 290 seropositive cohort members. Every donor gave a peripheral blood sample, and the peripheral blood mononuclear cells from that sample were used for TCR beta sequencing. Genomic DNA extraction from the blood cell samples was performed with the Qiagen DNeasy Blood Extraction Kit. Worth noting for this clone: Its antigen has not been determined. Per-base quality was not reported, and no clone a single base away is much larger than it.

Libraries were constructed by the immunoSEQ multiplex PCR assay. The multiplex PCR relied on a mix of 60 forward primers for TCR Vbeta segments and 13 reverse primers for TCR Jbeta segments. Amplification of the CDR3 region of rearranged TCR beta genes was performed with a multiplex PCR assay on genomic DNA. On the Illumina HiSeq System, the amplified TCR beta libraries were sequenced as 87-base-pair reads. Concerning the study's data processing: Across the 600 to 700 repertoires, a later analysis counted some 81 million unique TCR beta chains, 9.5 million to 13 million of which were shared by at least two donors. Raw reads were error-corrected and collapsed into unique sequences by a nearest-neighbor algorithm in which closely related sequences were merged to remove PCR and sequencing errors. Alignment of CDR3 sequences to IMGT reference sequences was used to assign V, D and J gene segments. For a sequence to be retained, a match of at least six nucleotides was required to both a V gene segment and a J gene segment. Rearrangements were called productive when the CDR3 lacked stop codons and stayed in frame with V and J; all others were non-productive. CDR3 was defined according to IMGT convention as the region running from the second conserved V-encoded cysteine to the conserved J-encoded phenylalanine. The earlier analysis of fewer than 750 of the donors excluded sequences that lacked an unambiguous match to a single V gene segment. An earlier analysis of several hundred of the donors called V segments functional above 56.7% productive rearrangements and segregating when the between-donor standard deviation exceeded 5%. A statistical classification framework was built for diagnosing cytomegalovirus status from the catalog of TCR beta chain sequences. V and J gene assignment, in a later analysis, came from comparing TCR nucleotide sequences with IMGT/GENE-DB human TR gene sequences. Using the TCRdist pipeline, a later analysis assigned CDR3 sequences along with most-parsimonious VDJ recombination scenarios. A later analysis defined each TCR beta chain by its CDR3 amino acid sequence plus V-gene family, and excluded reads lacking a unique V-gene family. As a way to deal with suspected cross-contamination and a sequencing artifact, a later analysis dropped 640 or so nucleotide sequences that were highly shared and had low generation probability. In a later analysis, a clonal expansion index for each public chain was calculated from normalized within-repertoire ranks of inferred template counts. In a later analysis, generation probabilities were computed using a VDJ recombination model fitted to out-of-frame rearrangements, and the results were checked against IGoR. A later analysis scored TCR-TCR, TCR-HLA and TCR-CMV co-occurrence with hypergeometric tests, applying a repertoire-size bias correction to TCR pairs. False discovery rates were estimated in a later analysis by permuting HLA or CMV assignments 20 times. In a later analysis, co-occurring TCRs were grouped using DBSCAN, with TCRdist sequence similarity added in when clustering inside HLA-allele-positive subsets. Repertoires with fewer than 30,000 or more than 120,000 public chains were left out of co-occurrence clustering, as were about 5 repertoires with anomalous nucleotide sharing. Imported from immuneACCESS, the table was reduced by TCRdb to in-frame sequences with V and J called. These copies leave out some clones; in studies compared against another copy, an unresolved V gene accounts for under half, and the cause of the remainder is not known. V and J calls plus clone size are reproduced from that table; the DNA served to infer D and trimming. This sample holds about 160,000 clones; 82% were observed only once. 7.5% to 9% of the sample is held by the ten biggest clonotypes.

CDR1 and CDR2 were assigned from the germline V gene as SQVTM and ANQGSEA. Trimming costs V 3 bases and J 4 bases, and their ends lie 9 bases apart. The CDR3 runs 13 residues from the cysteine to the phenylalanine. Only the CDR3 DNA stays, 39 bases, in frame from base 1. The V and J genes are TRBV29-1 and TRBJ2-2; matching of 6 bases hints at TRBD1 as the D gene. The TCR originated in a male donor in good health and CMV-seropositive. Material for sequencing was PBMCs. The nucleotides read TGCAGCGTTGACAGGGGATTCACCGGGGAGCTGTTTTTT. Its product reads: CSVDRGFTGELFF.